The present T cell receptor (beta chain) was sequenced within a study of shared clonotypes between healthy human individuals (TCRdb year 2020). Background on the whole study: The cohort comprised two women and a few men aged 18 to 49 years. Different laboratories and diverse techniques were used to prepare libraries and sequence TCR repertoires, to increase sequencing depth and limit assay-specific biases. Leukapheresis yielded between about 0.94 and 9.5 billion PBMCs per donor. Blood TCR repertoires of about five healthy adults were deeply sequenced to estimate repertoire size and the extent of clonotype sharing between individuals. For each donor, CD4 naive and CD4 memory were each given three plates, CD8 naive was given two plates, and CD8 memory was given one plate.

TCR CDR3 regions were amplified from genomic DNA by multiplex PCR using the deep immunoSEQ assay. Extracted genomic DNA from each cell subset was spread evenly across all wells of several immunoSEQ 96-well plates, with each plate serving as a replicate. For sorted subsets, around 200 ng genomic DNA, equal to 30,000 to 35,000 T cell genomes, was loaded into each replicate PCR. Purified libraries were quantified with a Qubit 3.0 fluorometer, sized on a Bioanalyzer 2100, and re-quantified with the KAPA Library Quantification kit. Every immunoSEQ 96-well plate was sequenced on a dedicated single-read 150-cycle Illumina NextSeq 550 flow cell. The paper's processing steps were these. The immunoSEQ output contained only junctional sequences without quality scores, so filtering could not match that applied to full-length reads. To assign V/J genes and CDR3, sequences were annotated using PyIR, a Python wrapper for IgBLAST v1.9, with IMGT germline references. Reads were removed for weak V/J assignments (E-value above 1e-6), missing CDR3, stop codons, out-of-frame junctions, or ambiguous translated residues. V3J clonotypes were defined by identical inferred V gene, J gene, and CDR3 amino acid sequence. The percentage overlap between two repertoires was calculated by dividing the number of shared unique clonotypes by the size of the smaller repertoire. RTK rarefaction, the Chao1 estimator, and Recon v2.1 estimates of unobserved clonotypes were used to assess repertoire richness. OLGA was used to compute generation probabilities for all TCRbeta clonotypes that the gDNA method yielded from a few donors. Sourced from immuneACCESS, this table was stored by TCRdb with only in-frame sequences that have V and J called. A share of the clones is absent; for the studies checked, an unresolved V gene accounts for under half, and the remainder has no known explanation. That table supplies the V and J calls and clone size; D and trimming were determined from the DNA. The sample has approximately 350,000 clones on record, over 65% of them singletons. The top ten clonotypes cover 10% of the sample.

About this clone itself: Its antigen is currently not known. No base quality information exists; no much larger clone differs at one position.

What the work shows at the level of the full study, not this receptor alone: Sampling was restricted to blood, and TCR repertoires in tissue are likely to differ from TCR repertoires in blood. The genetic and exposure-history diversity represented was limited by the small number of donors. Rarefaction of sorted-subset datasets indicated incomplete sequencing despite the large sequencing depth. Higher generation probabilities were observed for clonotypes shared by all four sorted-subset donors than for non-shared clonotypes. Pairwise subsampling indicated that sequencing depth was expected to affect the degree of clonotype sharing among donors. Naive subsets generally had larger estimated clonotype richness than memory subsets. Roughly 5.2% of naive CD4, 3% to 4% of naive CD8, about 2.4% of memory CD4, and 0.4% of memory CD8 clonotypes were shared across several donors.

The donors were healthy, HIV-negative adults with no recently reported acute infections or vaccinations. All donors were Caucasian adults living in Nashville, Tennessee, USA. CD4+ T cells were enriched by magnetic negative selection, after which naive cells were positively selected on CD45RA and the negative fraction was taken as the memory subset. Blood was obtained by leukapheresis, after which PBMCs were separated by Ficoll-Histopaque density gradient centrifugation and cryopreserved in liquid nitrogen vapor phase. Purity and quantity of every magnetically sorted T cell population were checked by analytical flow cytometry. Genomic DNA was isolated from each sorted fraction and quantified by UV absorbance on a Nanodrop 2000c. Its CDR3 holds 14 amino acids, cysteine through phenylalanine. The DNA shown is the 42-base CDR3, in frame from base 1. From a lookup of the germline V gene, CDR1 and CDR2 are SGHTA and FQGTGA. V loses 4 bases, J loses 2 bases, and the germline ends lie 12 bases apart.

Specimen: memory CD4+ T cells sorted from blood. The sample's cell subset or site label is to be understood as: CD45RA-negative fraction. The TCR sequence derives from a man aged 30 to 39 in good health. The rearranged chain carries TRBV7-3 and TRBJ2-7, with TRBD2 tentatively as D gene (6 bases match). The CDR3 reads CASSSAGPPYEQYF. The nucleotide sequence is TGTGCCAGCAGCTCCGCGGGGCCCCCCTACGAGCAGTACTTC.